The rows below give T cell receptor beta chains drawn from one sample of a study of T-cell memory formation after mild COVID-19. TCRdb fed the 5' RACE reads into MiXCR, producing one record per CDR3 protein. The table lists almost 350,000 distinct CDR3 sequences, 20% to 25% of them singletons. The specimen was PBMCs or a T cell subset sorted from them (not recorded which). The receptors were sampled from a man aged 18 to 35 who had mild COVID-19 (a few samples of this study predate the infection). Cell type and time point are not known. Both conserved end residues are part of each CDR3. A D gene is named only where the DNA matches it firmly.

cdr3_aa cdr3_length d_call v_call
CASSSNRGPLGSNTEAFF 18 NA TRBV7-2
CASTPGGPLDTQYF 14 NA TRBV6-2/TRBV6-3
CASSSFHPGEQYF 13 NA TRBV12-3/TRBV12-4
CATSRDRGSYEQYF 14 NA TRBV15
CASSPTGLGNTIYF 14 TRBD1 TRBV7-9
CASSYIENSPLHF 13 NA TRBV6-2/TRBV6-3
CASSQVPRFSSTDTQYF 17 NA TRBV7-3
CASSLVGGTNYGYTF 15 NA TRBV5-1
CASSLEWAGGDTQYF 15 NA TRBV5-1
CAISGDRGHNEQFF 14 TRBD1 TRBV10-3
CASSFPGGGPNQETQYF 17 NA TRBV28
CAWSVTSNYGYTF 13 NA TRBV30
CASSLRTEPNTGELFF 16 NA TRBV5-5
CSARVAGARDTQYF 14 TRBD2 TRBV20-1
CASRASSYNEQFF 13 NA TRBV19
CASSQEELWTQYF 13 NA TRBV4-2
CASSLRGVFTEAFF 14 NA TRBV28
CASSYYPAGATDTQYF 16 TRBD2 TRBV6-2/TRBV6-3
CASSSSPGLGTEAFF 15 NA TRBV12-3/TRBV12-4
CSADLAGGTSSTDTQYF 17 TRBD2 TRBV20-1
CASSQRSGTANTEAFF 16 TRBD1 TRBV4-1
CASSLPLGRAFF 12 NA TRBV4-1
CARKRGANYGYTF 13 NA TRBV19
CASSLEGQGTDTQYF 15 TRBD1 TRBV12-3/TRBV12-4
CASSSKGTGSTEAFF 15 TRBD1 TRBV28
CSVRIGNTEAFF 12 NA TRBV29-1
CASWVGYTEAFF 12 NA TRBV6-1
CASSSDRGVETQYF 14 TRBD1 TRBV7-9
CATSDSFTDTQYF 13 NA TRBV24-1
CASSRSSSGNTIYF 14 NA TRBV7-2
CASSWEVATEAFF 13 NA TRBV27
CATSDAGDRDQPQHF 15 TRBD1 TRBV24-1
CASSFGVGLREKLFF 15 NA TRBV12-3/TRBV12-4
CASSQSLAGGLTNTGELFF 19 TRBD2 TRBV4-3
CASEKETSTDTQYF 14 NA TRBV6-6
CASSYRSNGVGTEAFF 16 NA TRBV6-5
CASSLQVSGAYEQYF 15 NA TRBV5-1
CASSLAFRVRSYEQYF 16 NA TRBV7-2
CASSGTPGSNQPQHF 15 NA TRBV12-3/TRBV12-4
CASSLVAGGAGELFF 15 NA TRBV7-6
CASSQVGARTGSKAAFF 17 TRBD1 TRBV4-1
CASSLAAGQGYTF 13 NA TRBV7-2
CAITRELNTEAFF 13 NA TRBV10-3
CSARPAGELFF 11 NA TRBV20-1
CASQGTVTDTQYF 13 NA TRBV7-2
CASSGGQGNQPQHF 14 TRBD1 TRBV9
CASSPRTGGKGETQYF 16 TRBD1 TRBV5-5
CASSLRVGLSYEQYF 15 NA TRBV12-3/TRBV12-4
CAWTVGLQGSTEAFF 15 TRBD1 TRBV30
CASSLRAGETQYF 13 NA TRBV12-3/TRBV12-4
CASSLPAGTDTQYF 14 NA TRBV7-9
CASSTQGLYTEAFF 14 NA TRBV7-2
CASSPGPEQYF 11 NA TRBV12-3/TRBV12-4
CSARLSGDNSPLHF 14 NA TRBV20-1
CASSQGSRGDTQYF 14 NA TRBV4-3
CASRLTGEETQYF 13 TRBD1 TRBV12-3/TRBV12-4
CSASRNNYGYTF 12 NA TRBV20-1